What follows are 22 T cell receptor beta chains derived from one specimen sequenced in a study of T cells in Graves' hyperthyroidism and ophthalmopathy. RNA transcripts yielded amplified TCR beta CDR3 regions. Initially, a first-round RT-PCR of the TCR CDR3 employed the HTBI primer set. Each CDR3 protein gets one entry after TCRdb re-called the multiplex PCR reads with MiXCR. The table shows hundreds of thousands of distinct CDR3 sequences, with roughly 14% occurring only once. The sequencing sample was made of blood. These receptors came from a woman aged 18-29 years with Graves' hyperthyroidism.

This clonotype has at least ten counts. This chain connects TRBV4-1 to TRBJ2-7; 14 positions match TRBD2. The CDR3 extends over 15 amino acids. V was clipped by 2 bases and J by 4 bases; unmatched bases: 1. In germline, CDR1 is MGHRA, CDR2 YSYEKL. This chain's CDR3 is CASSQRTSGRYEQYF. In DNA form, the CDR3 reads TGCGCCAGCAGCCAAAGGACTAGCGGGAGGTACGAGCAGTACTTC.

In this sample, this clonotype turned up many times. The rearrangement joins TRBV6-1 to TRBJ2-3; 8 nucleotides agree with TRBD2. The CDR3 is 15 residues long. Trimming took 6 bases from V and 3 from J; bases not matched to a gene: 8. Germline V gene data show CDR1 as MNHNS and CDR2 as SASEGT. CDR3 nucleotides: TGTGCCAGCAGACCGTCGGGGGGGGATACAGATACGCAGTATTTT. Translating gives CASRPSGGDTDTQYF.

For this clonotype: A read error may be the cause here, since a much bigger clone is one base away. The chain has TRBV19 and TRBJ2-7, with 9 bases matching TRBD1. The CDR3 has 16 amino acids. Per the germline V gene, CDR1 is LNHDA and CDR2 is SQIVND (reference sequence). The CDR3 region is CASSIESGTGSYKQYF. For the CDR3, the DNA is TGTGCCAGTAGTATAGAATCCGGGACAGGGTCCTACAAGCAGTACTTC.

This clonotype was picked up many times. CDR3: CASRFANTGELFF. CDR3 DNA sequence: TGTGCTAGTCGGTTCGCGAACACCGGGGAGCTGTTTTTT. The chain is built from TRBV12-5 and TRBJ2-2; D is uncertain. V dropped 8 bases and J dropped 0 bases, with 7 bases sitting between them. Germline values: CDR1 LGHNT, CDR2 FRNRAP. The CDR3 is 13 amino acids.

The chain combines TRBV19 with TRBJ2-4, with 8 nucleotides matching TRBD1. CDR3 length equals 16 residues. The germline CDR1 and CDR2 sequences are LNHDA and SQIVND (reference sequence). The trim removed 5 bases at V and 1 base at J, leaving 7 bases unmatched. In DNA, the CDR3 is TGTGCCAGTAGTCCCAGGACAGGGTTCGCCAAAAACATTCAGTACTTC. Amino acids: CASSPRTGFAKNIQYF.

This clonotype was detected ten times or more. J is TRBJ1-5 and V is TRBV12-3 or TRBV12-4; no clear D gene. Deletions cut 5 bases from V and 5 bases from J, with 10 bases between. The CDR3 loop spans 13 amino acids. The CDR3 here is CASSPAAHQPQHF. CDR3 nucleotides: TGTGCCAGCAGTCCTGCGGCCCATCAGCCCCAGCATTTT.

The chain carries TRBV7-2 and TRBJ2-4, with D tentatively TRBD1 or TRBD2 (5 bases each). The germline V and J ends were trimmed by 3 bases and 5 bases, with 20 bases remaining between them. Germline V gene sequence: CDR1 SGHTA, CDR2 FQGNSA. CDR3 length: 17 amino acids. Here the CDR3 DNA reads TGTGCCAGCAGCTTCTATGCGGGCAGGGATATCCAAAACATTCAGTACTTC. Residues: CASSFYAGRDIQNIQYF.

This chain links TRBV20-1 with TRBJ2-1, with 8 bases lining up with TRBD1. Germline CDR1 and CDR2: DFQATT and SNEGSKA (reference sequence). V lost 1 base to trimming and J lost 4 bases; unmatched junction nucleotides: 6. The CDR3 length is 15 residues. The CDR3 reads CSARVADRDYNEQFF. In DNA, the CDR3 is TGCAGTGCTAGAGTCGCGGACAGGGATTACAATGAGCAGTTCTTC.

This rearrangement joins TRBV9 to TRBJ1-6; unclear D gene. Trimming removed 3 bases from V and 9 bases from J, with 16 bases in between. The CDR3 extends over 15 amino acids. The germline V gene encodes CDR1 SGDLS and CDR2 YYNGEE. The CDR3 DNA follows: TGTGCCAGCAGCGCCGGACCCTCGGAGACTTCACCCCTCCACTTT. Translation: CASSAGPSETSPLHF.

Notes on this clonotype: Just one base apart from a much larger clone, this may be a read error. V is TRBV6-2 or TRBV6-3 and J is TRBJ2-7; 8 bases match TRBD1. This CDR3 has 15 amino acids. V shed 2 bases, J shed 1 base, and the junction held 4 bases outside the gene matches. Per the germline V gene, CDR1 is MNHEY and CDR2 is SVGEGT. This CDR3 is CASSYQTGVSYEQYF. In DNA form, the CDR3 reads TGTGCCAGCAGTTACCAGACAGGGGTTTCCTACGAGCAGTACTTC.

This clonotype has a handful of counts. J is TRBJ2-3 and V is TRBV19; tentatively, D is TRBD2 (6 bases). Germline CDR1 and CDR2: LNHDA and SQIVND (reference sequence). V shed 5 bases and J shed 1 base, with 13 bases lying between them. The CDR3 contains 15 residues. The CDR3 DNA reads TGTGCCAGTAGTGAGGAGGGCCGAGGCACAGATACGCAGTATTTT. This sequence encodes CASSEEGRGTDTQYF.

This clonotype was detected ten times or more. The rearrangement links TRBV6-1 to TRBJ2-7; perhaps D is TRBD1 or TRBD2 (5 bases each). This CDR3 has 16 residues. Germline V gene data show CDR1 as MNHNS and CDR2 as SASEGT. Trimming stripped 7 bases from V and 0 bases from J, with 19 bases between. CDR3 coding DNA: TGTGCCAGCACCGTCGGGACCCCCCGTTTCTCCTACGAGCAGTACTTC. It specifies CASTVGTPRFSYEQYF.

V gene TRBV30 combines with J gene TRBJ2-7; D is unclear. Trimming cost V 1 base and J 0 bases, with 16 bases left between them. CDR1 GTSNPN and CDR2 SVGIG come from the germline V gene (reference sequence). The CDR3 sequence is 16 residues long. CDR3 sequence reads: CAWSGSFPRSSYEQYF. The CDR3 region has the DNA TGTGCCTGGAGTGGCTCTTTCCCACGGTCCTCCTACGAGCAGTACTTC.

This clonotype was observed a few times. The CDR3 DNA reads TGCGCCAGCAGCTTGTCCCCGGGGGCGGTTGGCTACACCTTC. This translates into CASSLSPGAVGYTF. The chain employs TRBV5-1 and TRBJ1-2, with D maybe TRBD1 (6 bases). The V gene's germline CDR1 is SGHRS and CDR2 YFSETQ. V dropped 1 base and J dropped 7 bases, with 14 bases sitting between them. This CDR3 has 14 residues.

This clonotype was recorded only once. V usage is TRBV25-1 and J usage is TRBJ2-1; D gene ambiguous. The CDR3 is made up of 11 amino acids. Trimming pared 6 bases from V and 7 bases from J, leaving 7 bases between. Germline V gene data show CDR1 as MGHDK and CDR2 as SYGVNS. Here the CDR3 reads CASRSGNEQFF. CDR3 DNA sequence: TGTGCCAGCAGGTCCGGGAATGAGCAGTTCTTC.

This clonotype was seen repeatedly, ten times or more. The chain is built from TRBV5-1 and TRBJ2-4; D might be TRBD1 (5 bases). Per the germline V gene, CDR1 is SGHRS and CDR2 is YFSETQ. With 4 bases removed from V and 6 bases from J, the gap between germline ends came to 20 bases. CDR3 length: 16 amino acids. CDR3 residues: CASSAESSIGANIQYF. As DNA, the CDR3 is TGCGCCAGCAGCGCAGAATCCTCCATAGGGGCAAACATTCAGTACTTC.

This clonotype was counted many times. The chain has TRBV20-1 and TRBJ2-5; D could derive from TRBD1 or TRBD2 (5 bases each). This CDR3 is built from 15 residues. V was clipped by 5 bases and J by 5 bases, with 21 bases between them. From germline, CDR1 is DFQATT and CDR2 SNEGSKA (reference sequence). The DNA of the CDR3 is TGCAGTGCTGGGGGTTGGGCGGGCCCCAGGGAGACCCAGTACTTC. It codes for CSAGGWAGPRETQYF.

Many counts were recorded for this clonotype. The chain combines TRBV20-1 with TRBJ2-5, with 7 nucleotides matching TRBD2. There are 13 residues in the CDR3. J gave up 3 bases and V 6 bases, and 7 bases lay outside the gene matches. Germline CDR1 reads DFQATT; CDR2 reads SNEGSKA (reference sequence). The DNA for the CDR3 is TGCAGTGCCGAATGGCGGGAGAAAGAGACCCAGTACTTC. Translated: CSAEWREKETQYF.

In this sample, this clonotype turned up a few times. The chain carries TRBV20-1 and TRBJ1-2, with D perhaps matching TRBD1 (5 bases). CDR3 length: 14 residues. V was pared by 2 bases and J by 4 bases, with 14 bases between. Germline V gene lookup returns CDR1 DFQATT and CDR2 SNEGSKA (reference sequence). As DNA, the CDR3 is TGCAGTGCTAGACCTATGGGAGGGGTCTATGGCTACACCTTC. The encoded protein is CSARPMGGVYGYTF.

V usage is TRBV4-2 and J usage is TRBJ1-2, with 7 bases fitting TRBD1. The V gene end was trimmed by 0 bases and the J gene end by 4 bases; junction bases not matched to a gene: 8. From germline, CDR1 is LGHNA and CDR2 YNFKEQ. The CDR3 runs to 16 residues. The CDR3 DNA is TGTGCCAGCAGCCAAGAGAGAGGGGGCTTGGTCTATGGCTACACCTTC. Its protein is CASSQERGGLVYGYTF.

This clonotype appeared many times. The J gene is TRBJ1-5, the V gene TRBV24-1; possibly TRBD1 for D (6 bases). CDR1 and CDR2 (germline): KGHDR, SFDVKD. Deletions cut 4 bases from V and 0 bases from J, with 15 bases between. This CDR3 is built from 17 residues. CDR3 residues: CATSDSGQGDSNQPQHF. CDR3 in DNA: TGTGCCACCAGTGACTCGGGACAAGGGGATAGCAATCAGCCCCAGCATTTT.

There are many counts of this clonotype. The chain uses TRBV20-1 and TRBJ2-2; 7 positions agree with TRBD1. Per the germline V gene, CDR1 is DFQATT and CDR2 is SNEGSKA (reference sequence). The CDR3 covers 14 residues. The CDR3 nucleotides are TGCATCGACCATGCTAGGGGGCACGGCGGGGAGCTGTTTTTT. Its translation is CIDHARGHGGELFF.